This entry lists 4 T cell receptor beta chains sequenced from one sample in a study of T-cell memory formation after mild COVID-19. TCRdb itself ran the 5' RACE reads through MiXCR, one entry per CDR3 protein. The sample gives around 300,000 distinct CDR3 sequences, roughly an eighth of which show up once; 21% is in the top ten. The sequenced sample was PBMCs or a T cell subset sorted from them (not recorded which). The receptors here all came from a man between 18 and 35 years old who had mild COVID-19 (a few samples of this study predate the infection). Cell type and time point are not known.

This clonotype was recorded a few times. This chain joins TRBV6-2 or TRBV6-3 and TRBJ2-7; 9 positions match TRBD1. Unmatched junction bases numbered 3, after V lost 6 bases and J lost 0 bases. Germline CDR1 and CDR2: MNHEY and SVGEGT. The CDR3 has 14 amino acids. CDR3 DNA sequence: TGTGCCAGCAGGGGACAGGGAAGCTCCTACGAGCAGTACGTC. Translation: CASRGQGSSYEQYV.

This clonotype was seen at least ten times. The chain is built from TRBV20-1 and TRBJ2-7; TRBD1 is a possible D gene (6 bases). This CDR3 spans 15 amino acids. Trimming took 0 bases from V and 6 from J, leaving 18 bases between them. CDR1 and CDR2 from the germline V gene are DFQATT and SNEGSKA (reference sequence). In DNA form, the CDR3 reads TGCAGTGCTAGAGATTCCCTCACAGGGATGGGCGAGCAGTACTTC. Its protein product is CSARDSLTGMGEQYF.

The rearrangement links TRBV12-3 or TRBV12-4 to TRBJ2-2; TRBD1 aligns across 8 bases. J was trimmed by 4 bases and V by 1 base; bases with no gene match: 14. The CDR3 totals 19 residues. Written as DNA, the CDR3 is TGTGCCAGCAGTTTAGGGTGGGAGACAGGGGTCGTGCGCACCGGGGAGCTGTTTTTT. As protein: CASSLGWETGVVRTGELFF.

This clonotype appeared a single time. The chain uses TRBV7-2 and TRBJ2-1; D ambiguous. The CDR3 contains 14 residues. The germline CDR1 and CDR2 sequences are SGHTA and FQGNSA. Trimming cost V 5 bases and J 0 bases, with 8 bases left between them. CDR3 region: CASSPEPSYNEQFF. The CDR3 DNA follows: TGTGCCAGCAGCCCAGAGCCCTCCTACAATGAGCAGTTCTTC.